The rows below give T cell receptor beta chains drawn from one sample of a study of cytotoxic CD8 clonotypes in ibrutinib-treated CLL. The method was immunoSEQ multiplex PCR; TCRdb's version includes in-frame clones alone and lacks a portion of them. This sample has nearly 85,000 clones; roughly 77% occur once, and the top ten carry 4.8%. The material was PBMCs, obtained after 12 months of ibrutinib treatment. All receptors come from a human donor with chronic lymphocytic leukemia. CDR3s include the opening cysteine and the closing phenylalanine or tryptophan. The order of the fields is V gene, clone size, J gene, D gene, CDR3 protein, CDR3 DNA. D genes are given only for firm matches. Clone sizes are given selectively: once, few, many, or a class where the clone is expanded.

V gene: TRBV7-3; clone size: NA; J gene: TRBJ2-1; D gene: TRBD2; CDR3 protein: CASSLSGGEQFF; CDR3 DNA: TGTGCCAGCAGCTTATCGGGGGGTGAGCAGTTCTTC
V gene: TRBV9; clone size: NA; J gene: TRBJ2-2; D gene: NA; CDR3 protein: CASSVAGQSPGELFF; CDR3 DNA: TGTGCCAGCAGCGTAGCCGGCCAATCTCCCGGGGAGCTGTTTTTT
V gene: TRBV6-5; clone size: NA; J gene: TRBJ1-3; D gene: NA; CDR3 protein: CASSYGGRNTIYF; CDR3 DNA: TGTGCCAGCAGTTACGGGGGGCGAAACACCATATATTTT
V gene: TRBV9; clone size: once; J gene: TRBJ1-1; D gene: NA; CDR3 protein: CASSAQVMNTEAFF; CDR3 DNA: TGTGCCAGCAGCGCCCAGGTGATGAACACTGAAGCTTTCTTT
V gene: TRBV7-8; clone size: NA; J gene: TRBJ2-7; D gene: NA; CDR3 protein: CASSLRAAPEQYF; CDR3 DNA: TGTGCCAGCAGCTTAAGGGCAGCTCCCGAGCAGTACTTC
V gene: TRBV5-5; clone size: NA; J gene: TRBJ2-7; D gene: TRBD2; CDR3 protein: CASSVAGVGEQYF; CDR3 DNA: TGTGCCAGCAGCGTAGCGGGAGTGGGGGAGCAGTACTTC
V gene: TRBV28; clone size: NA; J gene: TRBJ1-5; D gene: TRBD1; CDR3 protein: CASSSPGTGGGQPQHF; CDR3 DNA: TGTGCCAGCAGTTCCCCCGGGACAGGAGGGGGTCAGCCCCAGCATTTT
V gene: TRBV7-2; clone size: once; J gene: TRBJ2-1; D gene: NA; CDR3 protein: CASSPMGGTYNEQFF; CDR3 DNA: TGTGCCAGCAGCCCCATGGGGGGTACTTACAATGAGCAGTTCTTC
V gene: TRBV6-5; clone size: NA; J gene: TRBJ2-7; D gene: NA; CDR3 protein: CASSYGDGGVEQYF; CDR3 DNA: TGTGCCAGCAGTTACGGGGACGGGGGTGTGGAGCAGTACTTC
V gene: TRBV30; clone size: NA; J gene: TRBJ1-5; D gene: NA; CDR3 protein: CAWSTGSNQPQHF; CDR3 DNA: TGTGCCTGGAGTACCGGGAGCAATCAGCCCCAGCATTTT
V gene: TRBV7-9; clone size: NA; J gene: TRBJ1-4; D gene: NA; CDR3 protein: CASGNRRDVWTNEKLFF; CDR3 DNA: TGTGCCAGCGGCAACCGAAGGGACGTTTGGACTAATGAAAAACTGTTTTTT
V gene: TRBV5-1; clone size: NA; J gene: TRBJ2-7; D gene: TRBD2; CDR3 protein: CASSLGPPQRDRLYEQYF; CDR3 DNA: TGCGCCAGCAGCTTGGGCCCCCCCCAGCGGGACCGCCTCTACGAGCAGTACTTC
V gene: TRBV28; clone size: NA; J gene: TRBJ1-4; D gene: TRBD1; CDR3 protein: CASSLVQGVGEKLFF; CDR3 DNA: TGTGCCAGCAGTTTAGTACAGGGGGTTGGTGAAAAACTGTTTTTT
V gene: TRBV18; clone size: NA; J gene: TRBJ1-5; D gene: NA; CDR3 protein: CASSPGVTDQPQHF; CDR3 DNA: TGTGCCAGCTCGCCGGGAGTGACTGATCAGCCCCAGCATTTT
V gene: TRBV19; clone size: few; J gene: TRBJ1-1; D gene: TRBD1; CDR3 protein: CASSPQGGTEAFF; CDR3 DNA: TGTGCCAGTAGCCCACAGGGGGGCACTGAAGCTTTCTTT
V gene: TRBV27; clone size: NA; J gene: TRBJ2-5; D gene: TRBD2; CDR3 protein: CASSRTSGSWQTQYF; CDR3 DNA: TGTGCCAGCAGCCGGACTAGCGGGAGTTGGCAGACCCAGTACTTC
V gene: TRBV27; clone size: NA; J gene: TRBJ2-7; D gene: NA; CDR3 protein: CASSLSRARATGEQYF; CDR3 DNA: TGTGCCAGCAGTTTATCTCGAGCCAGGGCGACGGGGGAGCAGTACTTC
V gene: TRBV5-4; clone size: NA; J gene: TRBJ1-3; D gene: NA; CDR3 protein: CASSLDTDSGNTIYF; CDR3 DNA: TGTGCCAGCAGCTTGGACACTGACTCTGGAAACACCATATATTTT
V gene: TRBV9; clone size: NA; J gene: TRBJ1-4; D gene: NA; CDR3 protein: CASSVGGQSEKLFF; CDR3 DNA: TGTGCCAGCAGCGTAGGGGGGCAGAGTGAAAAACTGTTTTTT
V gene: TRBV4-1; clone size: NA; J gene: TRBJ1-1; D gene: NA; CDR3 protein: CASSQHRPRDSNTEAFF; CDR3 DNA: TGCGCCAGCAGCCAACACCGACCCCGGGACTCAAACACTGAAGCTTTCTTT
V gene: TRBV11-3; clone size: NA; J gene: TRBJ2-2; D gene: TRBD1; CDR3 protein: CASSRQGAGTGELFF; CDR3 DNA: TGTGCCAGCAGCCGGCAGGGGGCAGGAACCGGGGAGCTGTTTTTT
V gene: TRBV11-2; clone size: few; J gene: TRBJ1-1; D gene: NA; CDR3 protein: CASSLGYREEGTEAFF; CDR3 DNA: TGTGCCAGCAGCTTAGGGTACAGGGAGGAGGGCACTGAAGCTTTCTTT
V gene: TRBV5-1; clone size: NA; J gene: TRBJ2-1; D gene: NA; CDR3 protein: CASSLSALWVSNEQFF; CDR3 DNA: TGCGCCAGCAGCTTGTCCGCTTTGTGGGTTTCCAATGAGCAGTTCTTC
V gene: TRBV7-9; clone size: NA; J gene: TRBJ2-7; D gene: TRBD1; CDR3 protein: CASSLVGQGVEQYF; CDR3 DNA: TGTGCCAGCAGCTTAGTGGGACAGGGGGTCGAGCAGTACTTC
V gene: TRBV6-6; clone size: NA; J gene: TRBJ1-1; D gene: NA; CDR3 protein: CASRRRGFGPEAFF; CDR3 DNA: TGTGCCAGCAGACGACGCGGGTTCGGACCGGAAGCTTTCTTT
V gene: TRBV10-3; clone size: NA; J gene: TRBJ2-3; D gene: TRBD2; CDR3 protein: CAIKAGAATDTQYF; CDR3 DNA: TGTGCCATCAAAGCGGGGGCGGCCACAGATACGCAGTATTTT
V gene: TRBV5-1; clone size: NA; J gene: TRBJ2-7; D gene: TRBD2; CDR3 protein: CASSPGLEGGEQYF; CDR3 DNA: TGCGCCAGCAGCCCGGGACTAGAGGGGGGCGAGCAGTACTTC
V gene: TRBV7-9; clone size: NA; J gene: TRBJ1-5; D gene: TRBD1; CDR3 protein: CASSLGDRLDQPQHF; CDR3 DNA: TGTGCCAGCAGCTTAGGGGACAGGCTAGATCAGCCCCAGCATTTT
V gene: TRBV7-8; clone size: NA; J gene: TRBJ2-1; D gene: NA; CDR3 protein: CASSFLAGNEQFF; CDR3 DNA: TGTGCCAGCAGCTTCCTAGCAGGGAATGAGCAGTTCTTC
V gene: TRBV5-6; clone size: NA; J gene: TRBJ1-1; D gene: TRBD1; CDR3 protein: CASSLGDRDEAFF; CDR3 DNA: TGTGCCAGCAGCTTGGGGGACAGGGATGAAGCTTTCTTT
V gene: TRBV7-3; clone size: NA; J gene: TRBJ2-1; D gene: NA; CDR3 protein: CASSPGAEGEQFF; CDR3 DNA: TGTGCCAGCAGCCCAGGGGCTGAGGGTGAGCAGTTCTTC
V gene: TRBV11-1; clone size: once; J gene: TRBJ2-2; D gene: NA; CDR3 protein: CASSPRTPRGTGELFF; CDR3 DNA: TGTGCCAGCAGCCCGCGGACCCCCCGGGGGACCGGGGAGCTGTTTTTT
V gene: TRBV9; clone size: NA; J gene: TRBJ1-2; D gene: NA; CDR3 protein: CASSEGTETNYGYTF; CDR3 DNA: TGTGCCAGCAGCGAGGGGACGGAAACTAACTATGGCTACACCTTC
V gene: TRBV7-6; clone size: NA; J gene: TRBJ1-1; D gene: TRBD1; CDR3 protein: CASSLARGYKGASTEAFF; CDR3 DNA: TGTGCCAGCAGCTTAGCGCGAGGTTATAAGGGGGCGAGCACTGAAGCTTTCTTT
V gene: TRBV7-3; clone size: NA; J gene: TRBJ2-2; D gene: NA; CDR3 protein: CASSLSRRENTGELFF; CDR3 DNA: TGTGCCAGCAGCTTATCACGCAGGGAGAACACCGGGGAGCTGTTTTTT
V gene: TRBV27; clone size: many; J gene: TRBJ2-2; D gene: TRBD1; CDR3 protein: CASSLDRVAGELFF; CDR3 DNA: TGTGCCAGCAGCCTCGACAGGGTCGCCGGGGAGCTGTTTTTT
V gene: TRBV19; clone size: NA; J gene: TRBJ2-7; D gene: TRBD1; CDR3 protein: CASRRQGGYEQYF; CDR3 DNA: TGTGCCAGCCGAAGACAGGGGGGATACGAGCAGTACTTC
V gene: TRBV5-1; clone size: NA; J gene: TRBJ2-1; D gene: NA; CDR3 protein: CASSLFSGVSYNEQFF; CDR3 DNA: TGCGCCAGCAGCTTATTTTCGGGGGTCTCCTACAATGAGCAGTTCTTC
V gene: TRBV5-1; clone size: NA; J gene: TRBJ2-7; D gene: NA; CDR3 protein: CASSTDGLSSYEQYF; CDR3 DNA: TGCGCCAGCAGCACGGACGGCCTTAGCTCCTACGAGCAGTACTTC
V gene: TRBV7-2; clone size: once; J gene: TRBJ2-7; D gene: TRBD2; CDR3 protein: CASSSRGDGYEQYF; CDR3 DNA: TGTGCCAGCAGCTCCCGGGGGGACGGCTACGAGCAGTACTTC
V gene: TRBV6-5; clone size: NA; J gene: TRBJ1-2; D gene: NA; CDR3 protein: CASSLRGSYGYTF; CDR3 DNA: TGTGCCAGCAGTCTCCGGGGTTCTTATGGCTACACCTTC
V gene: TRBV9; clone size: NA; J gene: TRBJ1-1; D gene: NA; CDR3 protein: CASSVGGTTEAFF; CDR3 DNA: TGTGCCAGCAGCGTAGGGGGCACCACTGAAGCTTTCTTT
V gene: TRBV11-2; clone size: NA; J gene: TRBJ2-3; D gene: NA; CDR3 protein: CASSSRAGITDTQYF; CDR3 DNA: TGTGCCAGCAGCAGCCGTGCGGGAATCACAGATACGCAGTATTTT
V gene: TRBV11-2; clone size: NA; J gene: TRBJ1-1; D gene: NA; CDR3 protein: CASSLGRMNTEAFF; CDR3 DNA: TGTGCCAGCAGCTTGGGGAGGATGAACACTGAAGCTTTCTTT
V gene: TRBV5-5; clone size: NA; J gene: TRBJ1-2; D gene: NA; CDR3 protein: CASSRQTGDYGYTF; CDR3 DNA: TGTGCCAGCAGCAGACAGACAGGAGACTATGGCTACACCTTC
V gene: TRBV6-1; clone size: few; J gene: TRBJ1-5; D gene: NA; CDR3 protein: CASSPPDTNQPQHF; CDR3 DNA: TGTGCCAGCAGTCCCCCGGATACCAATCAGCCCCAGCATTTT
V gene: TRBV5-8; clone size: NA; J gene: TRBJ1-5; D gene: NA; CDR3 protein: CASSFLGHQPQHF; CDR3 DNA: TGTGCCAGCAGCTTTTTGGGGCACCAGCCCCAGCATTTT
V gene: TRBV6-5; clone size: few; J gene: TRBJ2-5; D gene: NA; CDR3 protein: CASSPTSGETQYF; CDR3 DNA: TGTGCCAGCAGCCCCACTAGTGGAGAGACCCAGTACTTC
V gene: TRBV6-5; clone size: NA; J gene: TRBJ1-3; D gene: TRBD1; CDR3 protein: CASSYSGQGEGNTIYF; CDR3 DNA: TGTGCCAGCAGTTACTCCGGACAGGGTGAAGGGAACACCATATATTTT
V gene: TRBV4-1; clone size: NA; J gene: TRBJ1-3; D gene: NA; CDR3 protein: CASSPLGHGNTIYF; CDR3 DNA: TGCGCCAGCAGCCCCCTAGGGCATGGAAACACCATATATTTT
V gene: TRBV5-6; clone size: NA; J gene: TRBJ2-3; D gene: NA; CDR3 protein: CASSLGGGTDTQYF; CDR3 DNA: TGTGCCAGCAGCTTGGGAGGCGGCACAGATACGCAGTATTTT
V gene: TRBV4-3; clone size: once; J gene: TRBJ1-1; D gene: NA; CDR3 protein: CASSPPGRGDTEAFF; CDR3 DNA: TGCGCCAGCAGCCCCCCGGGACGGGGGGACACTGAAGCTTTCTTT
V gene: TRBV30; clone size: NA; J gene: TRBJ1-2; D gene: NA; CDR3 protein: CAWSVWGGGYTF; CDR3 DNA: TGTGCCTGGAGTGTGTGGGGCGGAGGCTACACCTTC
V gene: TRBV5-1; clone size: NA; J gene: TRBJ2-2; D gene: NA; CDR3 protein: CASSLMGQGTGELFF; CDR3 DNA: TGCGCCAGCAGCTTGATGGGGCAGGGGACCGGGGAGCTGTTTTTT
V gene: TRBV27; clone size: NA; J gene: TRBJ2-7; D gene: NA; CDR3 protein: CASRLRGSYEQYF; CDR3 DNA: TGTGCCAGCCGCCTGAGGGGGTCCTACGAGCAGTACTTC
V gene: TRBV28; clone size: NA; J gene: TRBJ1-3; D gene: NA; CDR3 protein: CASSLDGNTIYF; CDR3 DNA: TGTGCCAGCAGTTTAGATGGAAACACCATATATTTT
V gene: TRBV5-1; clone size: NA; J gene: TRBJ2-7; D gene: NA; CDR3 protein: CASSLVAGISYEQYF; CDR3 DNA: TGCGCCAGCAGCTTGGTGGCAGGGATTAGTTACGAGCAGTACTTC
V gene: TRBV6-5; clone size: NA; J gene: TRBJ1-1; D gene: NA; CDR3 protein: CASTQPGGGTEAFF; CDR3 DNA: TGTGCCAGCACCCAGCCTGGGGGGGGCACTGAAGCTTTCTTT